Listed here is a single TCR beta chain. Its antigen is not identified. The sample comes from a study of cytomegalovirus exposure and HLA in healthy donors. Germline V gives CDR1 LNHDA, CDR2 SQIVND (reference sequence). The length of the CDR3 is 15 residues. The V end was cut by 5 bases, the J end by 0 bases, with 11 bases between. Study conclusions and caveats: In vitro testing confirmed three CMV-associated chains as specific for CMV antigens.

Clones were sequenced by immunoSEQ multiplex PCR, and TCRdb holds only the in-frame ones, with some missing. The sample lists some 250,000 clones, around 91% occurring once. This clonotype originated in a woman aged 30 to 39 in good health and CMV-seronegative. The sample taken for sequencing was PBMCs. V gene TRBV19 combines with J gene TRBJ2-1; possibly TRBD2 for D (6 bases). CDR3 coding DNA: TGTGCCAGTAGTCTTCTAGCGAGCTCCTACAATGAGCAGTTCTTC. Its translation: CASSLLASSYNEQFF.